The rows below give T cell receptor beta chains drawn from one sample of a study of patients and donors after allogeneic stem cell transplantation. TCRdb passed the RT-PCR reads through MiXCR, listing each CDR3 protein once. Of roughly 200,000 distinct CDR3 sequences listed, around two fifths are singletons. The sample consisted of blood, either unsorted or a sorted T cell fraction (not recorded which). These receptors were obtained from a human donor who was either an allogeneic HSCT recipient or a stem cell or donor lymphocyte infusion donor (not recorded which). It is not recorded whose cells these are; they may come from a transplant donor. The CDR3 runs from the conserved cysteine through the conserved F or W. D genes are given only for firm matches. Clone sizes are given selectively: once, few, many, or a class where the clone is expanded.

TRBJ2-4	.	TRBV4-3	few	CASSRSPGANIQYF	TGCGCCAGCAGCCGCAGCCCCGGGGCGAACATTCAGTACTTC
TRBJ1-2	.	TRBV7-2	few	CARDGYTF	TGTGCCAGGGACGGCTACACCTTC
TRBJ2-7	TRBD1	TRBV3-1	.	CASSLRDSAYEQYF	TGTGCCAGCAGCCTCAGGGACAGTGCCTACGAGCAGTACTTC
TRBJ1-4	.	TRBV6-5	few	CASSRTATNEKLFF	TGTGCCAGCAGTAGGACAGCAACTAATGAAAAACTGTTTTTT
TRBJ1-5	.	TRBV5-8	few	CASSLFVSGDPQHF	TGTGCCAGCAGCTTGTTCGTTTCAGGGGACCCCCAGCATTTT
TRBJ1-6	.	TRBV7-9	.	CASSSAGLGSPLHF	TGTGCCAGCAGCTCGGCGGGACTAGGTTCACCCCTCCACTTT
TRBJ2-7	TRBD2	TRBV14	.	CASSQAPPGGHSAYEQYF	TGTGCCAGCAGCCAAGCCCCTCCGGGGGGGCATTCCGCCTACGAGCAGTACTTC
TRBJ1-6	.	TRBV21-1	.	CASSKEVFNSPLHF	TGTGCCAGCAGCAAAGAGGTTTTTAATTCACCCCTCCACTTT
TRBJ2-7	.	TRBV7-9	.	CASQSGTYEQYF	TGTGCCAGCCAATCGGGGACCTACGAGCAGTACTTC
TRBJ1-1	TRBD1	TRBV28	.	CASSLSSTGQTEAFF	TGTGCCAGCAGTTTATCCTCGACAGGGCAGACTGAAGCTTTCTTT
TRBJ2-6	.	TRBV25-1	once	CASSEYPGHSSGANVLTF	TGTGCCAGCAGTGAATACCCGGGACACTCCTCTGGGGCCAACGTCCTGACTTTC
TRBJ1-3	.	TRBV15	many	CATSRAGSAGNTIYF	TGTGCCACCAGCAGAGCTGGGTCAGCCGGAAACACCATATATTTT
TRBJ1-1	TRBD1	TRBV15	few	CATSDAGTGFTEAFF	TGTGCCACCAGCGATGCCGGGACAGGGTTCACTGAAGCTTTCTTT
TRBJ2-3	TRBD2	TRBV7-2	.	CASSLVLAGGPGTDTQYF	TGTGCCAGCAGCTTAGTCCTAGCGGGAGGGCCTGGCACAGATACGCAGTATTTT
TRBJ1-1	.	TRBV4-1	.	CASSHPGTEAFF	TGCGCCAGCAGCCACCCCGGAACTGAAGCTTTCTTT
TRBJ1-1	.	TRBV4-3	.	CASSQEPLMNTEAFF	TGCGCCAGCAGCCAAGAACCACTTATGAACACTGAAGCTTTCTTT
TRBJ1-5	.	TRBV12-3/TRBV12-4	few	CASSFGVGQPQHF	TGTGCCAGCAGTTTCGGCGTGGGCCAGCCCCAGCATTTT
TRBJ2-3	TRBD1	TRBV28	few	CAILTGTGDTDTQYF	TGTGCCATCCTTACGGGGACAGGGGACACAGATACGCAGTATTTT
TRBJ1-2	TRBD1	TRBV16	few	CASSNGDRGYYGYTF	TGTGCCAGCAGCAACGGGGACAGGGGGTACTATGGCTACACCTTC
TRBJ1-6	.	TRBV20-1	few	CSARDLGSSYNSPLHF	TGCAGTGCTAGAGATCTCGGTAGCTCCTATAATTCACCCCTCCACTTT
TRBJ2-5	.	TRBV12-3/TRBV12-4	.	CASSLGRVTSPYETQYF	TGTGCCAGCAGTTTAGGGAGGGTTACCTCGCCCTATGAGACCCAGTACTTC
TRBJ1-5	.	TRBV7-2	.	CASSFEVDSNQPQHF	TGTGCCAGCAGCTTCGAGGTCGATAGCAATCAGCCCCAGCATTTT
TRBJ2-2	TRBD2	TRBV13	.	CASSLGGPGGPSGELFF	TGTGCCAGCAGCTTAGGAGGTCCGGGAGGGCCTTCCGGGGAGCTGTTTTTT
TRBJ2-2	TRBD1	TRBV20-1	once	CSASRTGGTGELFF	TGCAGTGCTAGCCGGACAGGGGGCACCGGGGAGCTGTTTTTT
TRBJ1-1	TRBD1	TRBV12-3/TRBV12-4	.	CASSQRQGMNTEAFF	TGTGCCAGCAGCCAAAGACAGGGCATGAACACTGAAGCTTTCTTT
TRBJ2-1	TRBD1	TRBV29-1	.	CSATHRGLSYNEQFF	TGCAGCGCTACTCACAGGGGGCTCTCCTACAATGAGCAGTTCTTC
TRBJ1-1	TRBD1	TRBV25-1	once	CASSELEDRVAFF	TGTGCCAGCAGTGAACTCGAAGACAGGGTAGCTTTCTTT
TRBJ1-1	TRBD1	TRBV6-6	.	CASSHSKAPGGGTEAFF	TGTGCCAGCAGTCACTCGAAGGCCCCAGGGGGGGGAACTGAAGCTTTCTTT
TRBJ1-1	.	TRBV20-1	.	CSAGVRTEAFF	TGCAGTGCGGGGGTTCGCACTGAAGCTTTCTTT
TRBJ1-2	.	TRBV3-1	few	CASSDGRSYGYTF	TGTGCCAGCAGCGATGGACGAAGCTATGGCTACACCTTC
TRBJ2-4	.	TRBV12-3/TRBV12-4	.	CASSQDNPLAKNIQYF	TGTGCCAGCAGTCAAGACAACCCGCTGGCCAAAAACATTCAGTACTTC
TRBJ2-1	TRBD2	TRBV28	.	CASSSVVAGSYNEQFF	TGTGCCAGCAGTTCCGTAGTAGCGGGCTCCTACAATGAGCAGTTCTTC
TRBJ1-5	.	TRBV20-1	.	CSASAPVGNQPQHF	TGCAGTGCTTCAGCCCCGGTTGGCAATCAGCCCCAGCATTTT
TRBJ2-7	.	TRBV5-6	.	CASSAAVEGYEQYF	TGTGCCAGCAGCGCGGCTGTCGAGGGATACGAGCAGTACTTC
TRBJ1-5	.	TRBV7-9	.	CASSLDGPNQPQHF	TGTGCCAGCAGCTTGGACGGCCCCAATCAGCCCCAGCATTTT
TRBJ1-2	.	TRBV3-1	.	CASSQGRTNYGYTF	TGTGCCAGCAGCCAAGGACGGACTAACTATGGCTACACCTTC
TRBJ2-3	.	TRBV6-6	few	CASSYSGFLQDTQYF	TGTGCCAGCAGTTACTCAGGATTCCTTCAAGATACGCAGTATTTT
TRBJ2-3	.	TRBV28	.	CASSLLGTGTDTDTQYF	TGTGCCAGCAGTTTATTAGGAACCGGGACGGACACAGATACGCAGTATTTT
TRBJ2-1	TRBD2	TRBV24-1	few	CATSDPGGARDEQFF	TGTGCCACCAGTGACCCGGGGGGGGCGCGAGACGAGCAGTTCTTC
TRBJ2-1	.	TRBV20-1	.	CSASKPNNEQFF	TGCAGTGCAAGTAAGCCAAACAATGAGCAGTTCTTC
TRBJ1-2	.	TRBV7-2	few	CASSLAPMASEDYTF	TGTGCCAGCAGCTTAGCCCCCATGGCTTCGGAGGACTACACCTTC
TRBJ1-6	.	TRBV6-1	few	CASNHRGGNSPLHF	TGTGCCAGCAATCATCGGGGAGGAAATTCACCCCTCCACTTT